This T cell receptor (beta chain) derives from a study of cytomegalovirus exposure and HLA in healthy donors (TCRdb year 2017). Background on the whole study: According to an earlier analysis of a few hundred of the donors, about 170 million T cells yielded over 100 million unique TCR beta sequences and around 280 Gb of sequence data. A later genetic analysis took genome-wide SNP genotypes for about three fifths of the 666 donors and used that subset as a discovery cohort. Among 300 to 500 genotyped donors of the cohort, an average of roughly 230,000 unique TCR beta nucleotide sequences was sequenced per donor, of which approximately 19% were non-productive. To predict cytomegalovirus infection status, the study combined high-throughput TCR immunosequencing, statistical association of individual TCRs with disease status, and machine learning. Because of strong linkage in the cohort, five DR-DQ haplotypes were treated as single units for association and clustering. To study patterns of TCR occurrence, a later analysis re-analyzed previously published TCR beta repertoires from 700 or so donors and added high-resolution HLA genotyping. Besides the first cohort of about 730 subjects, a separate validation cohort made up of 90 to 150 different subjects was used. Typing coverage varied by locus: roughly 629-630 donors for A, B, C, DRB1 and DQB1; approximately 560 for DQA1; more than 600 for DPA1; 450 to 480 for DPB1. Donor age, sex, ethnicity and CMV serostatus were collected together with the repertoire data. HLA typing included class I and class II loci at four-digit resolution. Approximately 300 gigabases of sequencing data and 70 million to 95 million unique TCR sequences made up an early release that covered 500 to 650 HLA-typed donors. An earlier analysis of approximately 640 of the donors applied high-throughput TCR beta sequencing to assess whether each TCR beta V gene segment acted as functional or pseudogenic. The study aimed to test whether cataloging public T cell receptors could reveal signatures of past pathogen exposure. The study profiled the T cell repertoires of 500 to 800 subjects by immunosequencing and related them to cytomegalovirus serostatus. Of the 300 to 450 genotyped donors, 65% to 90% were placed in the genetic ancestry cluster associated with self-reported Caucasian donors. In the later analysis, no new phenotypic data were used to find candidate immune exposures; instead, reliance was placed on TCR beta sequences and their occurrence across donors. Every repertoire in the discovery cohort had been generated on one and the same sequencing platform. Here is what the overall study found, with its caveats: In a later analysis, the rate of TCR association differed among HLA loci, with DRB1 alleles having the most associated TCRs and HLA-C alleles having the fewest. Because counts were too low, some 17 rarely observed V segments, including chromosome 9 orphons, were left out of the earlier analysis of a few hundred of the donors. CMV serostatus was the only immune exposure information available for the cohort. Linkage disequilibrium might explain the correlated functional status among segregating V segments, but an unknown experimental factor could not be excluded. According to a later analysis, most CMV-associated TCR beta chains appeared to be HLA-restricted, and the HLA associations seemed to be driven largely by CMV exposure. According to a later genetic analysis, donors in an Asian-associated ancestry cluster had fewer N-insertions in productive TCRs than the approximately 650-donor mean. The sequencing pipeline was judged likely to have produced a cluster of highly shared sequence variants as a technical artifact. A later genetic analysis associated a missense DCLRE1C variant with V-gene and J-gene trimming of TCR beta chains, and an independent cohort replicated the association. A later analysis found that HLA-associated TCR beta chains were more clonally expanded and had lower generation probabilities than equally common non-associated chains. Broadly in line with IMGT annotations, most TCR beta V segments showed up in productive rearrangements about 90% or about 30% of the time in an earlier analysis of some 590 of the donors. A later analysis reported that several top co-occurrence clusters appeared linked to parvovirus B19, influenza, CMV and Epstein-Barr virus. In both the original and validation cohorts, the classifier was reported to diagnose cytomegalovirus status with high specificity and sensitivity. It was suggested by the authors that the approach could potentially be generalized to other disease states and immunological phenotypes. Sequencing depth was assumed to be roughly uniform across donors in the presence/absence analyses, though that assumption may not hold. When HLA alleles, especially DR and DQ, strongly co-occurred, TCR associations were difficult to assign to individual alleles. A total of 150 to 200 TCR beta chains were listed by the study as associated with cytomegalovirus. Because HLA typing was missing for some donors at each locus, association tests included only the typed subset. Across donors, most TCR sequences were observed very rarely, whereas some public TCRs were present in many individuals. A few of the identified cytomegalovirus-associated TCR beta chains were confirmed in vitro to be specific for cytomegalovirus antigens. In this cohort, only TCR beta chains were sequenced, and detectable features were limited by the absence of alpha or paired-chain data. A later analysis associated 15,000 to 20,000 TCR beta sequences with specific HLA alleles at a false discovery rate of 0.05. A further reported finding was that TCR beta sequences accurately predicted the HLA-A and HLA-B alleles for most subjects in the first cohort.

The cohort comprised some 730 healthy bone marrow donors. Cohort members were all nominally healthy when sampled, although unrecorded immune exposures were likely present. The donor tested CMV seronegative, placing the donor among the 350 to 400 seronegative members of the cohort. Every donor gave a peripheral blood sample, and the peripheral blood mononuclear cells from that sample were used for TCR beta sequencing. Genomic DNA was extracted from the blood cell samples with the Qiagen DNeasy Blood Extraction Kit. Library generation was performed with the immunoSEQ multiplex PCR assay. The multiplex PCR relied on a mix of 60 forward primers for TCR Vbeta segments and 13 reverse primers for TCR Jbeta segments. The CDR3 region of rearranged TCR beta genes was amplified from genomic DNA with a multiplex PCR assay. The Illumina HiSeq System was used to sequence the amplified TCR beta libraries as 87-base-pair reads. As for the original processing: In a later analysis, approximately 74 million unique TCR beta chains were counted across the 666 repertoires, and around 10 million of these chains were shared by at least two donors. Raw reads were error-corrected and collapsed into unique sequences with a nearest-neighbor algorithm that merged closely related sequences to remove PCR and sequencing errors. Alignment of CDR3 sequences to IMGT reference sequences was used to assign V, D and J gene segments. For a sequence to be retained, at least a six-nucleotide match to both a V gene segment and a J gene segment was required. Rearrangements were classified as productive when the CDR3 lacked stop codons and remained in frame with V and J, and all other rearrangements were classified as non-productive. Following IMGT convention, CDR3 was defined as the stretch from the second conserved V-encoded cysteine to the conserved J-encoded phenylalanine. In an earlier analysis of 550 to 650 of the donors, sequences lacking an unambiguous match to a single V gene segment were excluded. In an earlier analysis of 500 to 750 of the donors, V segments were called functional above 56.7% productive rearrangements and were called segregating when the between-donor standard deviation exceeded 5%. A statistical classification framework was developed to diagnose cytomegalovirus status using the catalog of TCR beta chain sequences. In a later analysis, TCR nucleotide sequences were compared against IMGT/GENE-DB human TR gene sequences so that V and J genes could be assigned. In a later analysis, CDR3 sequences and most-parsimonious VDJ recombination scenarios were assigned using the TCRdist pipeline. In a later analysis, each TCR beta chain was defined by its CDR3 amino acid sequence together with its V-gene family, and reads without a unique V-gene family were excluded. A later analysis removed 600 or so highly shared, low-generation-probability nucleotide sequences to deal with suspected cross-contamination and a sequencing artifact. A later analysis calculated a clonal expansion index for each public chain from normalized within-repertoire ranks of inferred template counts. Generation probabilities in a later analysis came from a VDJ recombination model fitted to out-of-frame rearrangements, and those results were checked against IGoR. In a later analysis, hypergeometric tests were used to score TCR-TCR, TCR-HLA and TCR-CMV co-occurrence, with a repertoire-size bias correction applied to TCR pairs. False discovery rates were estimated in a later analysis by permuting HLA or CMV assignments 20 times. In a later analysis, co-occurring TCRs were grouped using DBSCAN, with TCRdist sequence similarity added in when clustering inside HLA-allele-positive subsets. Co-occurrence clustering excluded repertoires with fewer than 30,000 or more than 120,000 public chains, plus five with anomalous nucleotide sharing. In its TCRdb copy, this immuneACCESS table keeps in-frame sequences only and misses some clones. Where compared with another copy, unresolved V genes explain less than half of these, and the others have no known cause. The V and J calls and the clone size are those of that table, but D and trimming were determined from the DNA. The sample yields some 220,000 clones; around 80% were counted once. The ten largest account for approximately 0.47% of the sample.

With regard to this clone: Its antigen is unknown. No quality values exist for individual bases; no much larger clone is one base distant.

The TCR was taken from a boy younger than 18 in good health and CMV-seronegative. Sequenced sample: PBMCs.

The nucleotides read TGTGCCAGCAGCCCCGGGAGCTACGTACCGTCAGAGACCCAGTACTTC. This translates into CASSPGSYVPSETQYF. Recombination connected TRBV9 to TRBJ2-5; a weak D assignment points to TRBD2 (6 bases agree). CDR1 SGDLS and CDR2 YYNGEE are derived from the germline V gene. V is clipped by 4 bases and J by 4 bases, and the sequence between their germline boundaries is 20 bases long. The CDR3 runs 16 amino acids, cysteine and phenylalanine included. Of the read, only the CDR3 DNA is kept; its 48 bases are in frame from base 1.